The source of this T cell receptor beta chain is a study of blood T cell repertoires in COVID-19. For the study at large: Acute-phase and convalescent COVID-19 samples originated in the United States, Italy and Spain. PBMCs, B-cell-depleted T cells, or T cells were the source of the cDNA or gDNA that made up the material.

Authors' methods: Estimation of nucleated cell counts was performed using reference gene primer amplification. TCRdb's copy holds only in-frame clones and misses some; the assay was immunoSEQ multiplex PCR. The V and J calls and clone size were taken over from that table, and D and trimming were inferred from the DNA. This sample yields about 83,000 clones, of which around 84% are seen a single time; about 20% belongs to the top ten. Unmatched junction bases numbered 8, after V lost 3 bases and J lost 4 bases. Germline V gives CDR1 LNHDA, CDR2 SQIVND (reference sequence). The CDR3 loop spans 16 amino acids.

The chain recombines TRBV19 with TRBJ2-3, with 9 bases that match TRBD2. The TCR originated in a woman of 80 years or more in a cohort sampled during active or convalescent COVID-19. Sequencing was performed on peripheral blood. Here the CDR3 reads CASSIDPAGGADTQYF. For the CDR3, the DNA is TGTGCCAGTAGTATTGATCCAGCGGGAGGAGCAGATACGCAGTATTTT.